The sequence of this TCR beta chain was determined in a study of identical twins. Study-wide results and caveats: Fewer insertions were carried by abundant cord blood beta clonotypes, but none was seen in memory repertoires. Its conclusions, products of cross-sectional statistical analysis, did not come from following the same donors.

TCRdb reprocessed the 5' RACE reads with MiXCR, giving one entry per CDR3 protein. The table includes approximately 600,000 distinct CDR3 sequences, 7.1% detected once. There are 16 residues in the CDR3. The V gene's germline CDR1 is DFQATT and CDR2 SNEGSKA (reference sequence). V gave up 3 bases and J gave up 4 bases, with 21 bases separating them. Every sampled donor was Caucasian and healthy. Concerning this clonotype: Its antigen remains unidentified.

This same sample was also taken into another study, of yellow fever vaccine responses in identical twins. That study reports: On the reported evidence, twins' vaccine T cell responses seemed partly convergent and partly personalized.

This TCR came from a woman aged 18-35 years in good health. The chain couples TRBV20-1 to TRBJ1-2; no reliable D call. The sample was PBMCs. DNA for the CDR3: TGCAGTGCTAGTAGGGAAGGCAGCCCCTACCTCTATGGCTACACCTTC. The encoded protein is CSASREGSPYLYGYTF.